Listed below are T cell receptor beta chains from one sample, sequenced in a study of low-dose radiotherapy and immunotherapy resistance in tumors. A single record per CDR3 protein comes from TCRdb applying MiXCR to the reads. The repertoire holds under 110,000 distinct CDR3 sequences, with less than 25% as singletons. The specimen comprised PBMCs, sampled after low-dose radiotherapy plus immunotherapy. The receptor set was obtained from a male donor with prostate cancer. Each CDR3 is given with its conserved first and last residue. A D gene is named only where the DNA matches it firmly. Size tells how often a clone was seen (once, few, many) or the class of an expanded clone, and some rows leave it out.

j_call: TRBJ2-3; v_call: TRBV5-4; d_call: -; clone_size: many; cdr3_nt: TGTGCCAGCAGCCAGGAAGATACGCAGTATTTT; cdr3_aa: CASSQEDTQYF
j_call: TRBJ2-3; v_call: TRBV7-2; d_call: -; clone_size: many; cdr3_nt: TGTGCCAGCAACCCCGGCTGGGGGGGCGGTACAGATACGCAGTATTTT; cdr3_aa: CASNPGWGGGTDTQYF
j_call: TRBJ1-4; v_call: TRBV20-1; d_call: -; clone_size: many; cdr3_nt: TGCAGTGCTAGACAGGGGAGTGAAAAACTGTTTTTT; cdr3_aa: CSARQGSEKLFF
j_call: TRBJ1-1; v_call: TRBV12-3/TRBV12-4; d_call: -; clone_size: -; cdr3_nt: TGTGCCAGCAGTTTAGCGGCGAGTGAAGCTTTCTTT; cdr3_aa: CASSLAASEAFF
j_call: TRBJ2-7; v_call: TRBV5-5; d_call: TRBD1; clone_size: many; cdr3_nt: TGTGCCAGCAGGAGACAGGGGGCTTATGCGTTGTACGAGCAGTACTTC; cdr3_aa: CASRRQGAYALYEQYF
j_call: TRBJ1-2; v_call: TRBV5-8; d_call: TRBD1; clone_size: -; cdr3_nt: TGTGCCAGCAGCTTGGCCGGGGACAGCAGGGGCTACACCTTC; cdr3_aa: CASSLAGDSRGYTF
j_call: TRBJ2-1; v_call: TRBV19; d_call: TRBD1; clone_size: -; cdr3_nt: TGTGCCAGTAACCGGGACAGAACCAATGAGCAGTTCTTC; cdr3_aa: CASNRDRTNEQFF
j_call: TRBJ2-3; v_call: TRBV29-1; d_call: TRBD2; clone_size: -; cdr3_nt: TGCAGCGTTAATCTAGCGGGGGCCACAGATACGCAGTATTTT; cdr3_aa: CSVNLAGATDTQYF
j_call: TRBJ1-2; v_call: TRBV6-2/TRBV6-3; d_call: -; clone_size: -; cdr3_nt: TGTGCCAGCAGTTACGACTTCCGTGACGGCTACACCTTC; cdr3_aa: CASSYDFRDGYTF
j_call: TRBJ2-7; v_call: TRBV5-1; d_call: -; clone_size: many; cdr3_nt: TGCGCCAGCAGCTTGCGGGCGAGCTCCACCTACGAGCAGTACTTC; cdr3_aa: CASSLRASSTYEQYF
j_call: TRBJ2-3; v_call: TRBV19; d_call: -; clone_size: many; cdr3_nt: TGTGCCAGTAGTATGACCGCTCTACTCACAGATACGCAGTATTTT; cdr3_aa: CASSMTALLTDTQYF
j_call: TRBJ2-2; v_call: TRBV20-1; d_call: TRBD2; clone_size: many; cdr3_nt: TGCAGTGCTAGGTCCAGCGGGGAAATTACCGGGGAGCTGTTTTTT; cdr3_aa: CSARSSGEITGELFF
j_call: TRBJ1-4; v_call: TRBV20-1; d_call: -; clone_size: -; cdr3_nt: TGCAGTGCTAGGTCCCGGGATCCAACTAATGAAAAACTGTTTTTT; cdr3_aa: CSARSRDPTNEKLFF
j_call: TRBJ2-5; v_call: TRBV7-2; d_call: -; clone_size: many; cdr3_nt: TGTGCCAGCGGATGGGGGGCCGGAGAGACCCAGTACTTC; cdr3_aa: CASGWGAGETQYF
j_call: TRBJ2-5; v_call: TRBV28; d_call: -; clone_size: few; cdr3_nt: TGTGCCACCGGGGGAAGGGAGACCCAGTACTTC; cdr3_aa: CATGGRETQYF
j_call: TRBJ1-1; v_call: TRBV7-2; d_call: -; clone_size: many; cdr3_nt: TGTGCCAGCAGCCCCGGGGTGGGCGAGTTGTCTGAAGCTTTCTTT; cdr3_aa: CASSPGVGELSEAFF
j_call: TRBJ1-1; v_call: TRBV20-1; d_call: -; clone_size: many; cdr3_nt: TGCAGTGCTAGAGATAGGGGGACTGAAGCTTTCTTT; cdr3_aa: CSARDRGTEAFF
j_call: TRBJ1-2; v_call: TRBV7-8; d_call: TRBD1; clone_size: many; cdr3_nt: TGTGCCAGCAGCTTAGCGCCTCGACAGGGGGGTGGCTACACCTTC; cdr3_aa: CASSLAPRQGGGYTF
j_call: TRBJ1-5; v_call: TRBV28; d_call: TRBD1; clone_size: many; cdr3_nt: TGTGCCAGCAGTTTACTCAGGGGGAATCAGCCCCAGCATTTT; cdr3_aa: CASSLLRGNQPQHF
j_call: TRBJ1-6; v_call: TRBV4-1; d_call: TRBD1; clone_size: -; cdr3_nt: TGCGCCAGCAGCCTCGGGACAGGGAGAAATTCACCCCTCCACTTT; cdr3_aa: CASSLGTGRNSPLHF
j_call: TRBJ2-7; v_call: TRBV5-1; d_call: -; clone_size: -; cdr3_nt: TGCGCCAGCAGCCCCCAGGGGCAGAGCACAGCCTACGAGCAGTACTTC; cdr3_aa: CASSPQGQSTAYEQYF
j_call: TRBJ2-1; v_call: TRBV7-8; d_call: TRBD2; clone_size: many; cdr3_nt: TGTGCCAGCAGCTTAGCGACTAGCGGGGTAATCGAGCAGTTCTTC; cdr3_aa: CASSLATSGVIEQFF
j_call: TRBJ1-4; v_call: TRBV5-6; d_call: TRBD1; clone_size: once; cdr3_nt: TGTGCCAGCAGCTTGTTAAGCGGGACAGGATCAACTAATGAAAAACTGTTTTTT; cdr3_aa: CASSLLSGTGSTNEKLFF
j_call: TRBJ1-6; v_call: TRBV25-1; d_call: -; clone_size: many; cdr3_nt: TGTGCCAGCGCACGAAGGGATTCACCCCTCCACTTT; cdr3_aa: CASARRDSPLHF
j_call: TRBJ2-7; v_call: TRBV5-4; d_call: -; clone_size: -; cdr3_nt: TGTGCCAGCAGCTTGGGGGGGGCTCAAGAGCAGTACTTC; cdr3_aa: CASSLGGAQEQYF
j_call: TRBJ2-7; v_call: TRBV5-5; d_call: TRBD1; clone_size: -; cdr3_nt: TGTGCCAGCAGCTTCAGGGGGCAAGAGCAGTACTTC; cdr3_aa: CASSFRGQEQYF
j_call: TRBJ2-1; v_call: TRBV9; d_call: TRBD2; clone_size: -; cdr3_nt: TGTGCCAGCAGCGATAGCGGGGGGGCCTATAATGAGCAGTTCTTC; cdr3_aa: CASSDSGGAYNEQFF
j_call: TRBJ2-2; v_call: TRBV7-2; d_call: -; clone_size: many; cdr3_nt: TGTGCCAGCAACCCCAGGGAGACCGGCACCGGGGAGCTGTTTTTT; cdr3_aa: CASNPRETGTGELFF